Listed here are 20 T cell receptor beta chains from one sample, sequenced in a study of breast tumors, draining lymph nodes, adjacent tissues. Samples came from axillary lymph nodes draining the breast cancer. A single record per CDR3 protein comes from TCRdb applying MiXCR to the multiplex PCR reads. The sample holds 120,000 to 150,000 distinct CDR3 sequences; approximately 30% are singletons and the top ten take around 2.3%. Sequenced material: axillary lymph node tissue. The receptor source for this set is a female donor with breast cancer. Some clones in this sample may be carry-over from other donors' samples.

The rearrangement uses TRBV3-1 and TRBJ1-1; D is unresolved. CDR1 is LGHDT, CDR2 YNNKEL, per germline (reference sequence). Trimming cost V 1 base and J 1 base, with 4 bases left between them. CDR3 length: 13 residues. CDR3: CASSQVGNTEAFF. The CDR3 DNA sequence: TGTGCCAGCAGCCAAGTGGGGAACACTGAAGCTTTCTTT.

The chain is built from TRBV5-4 and TRBJ1-1; D is perhaps TRBD1 (5 bases). This CDR3 has 15 amino acids. Germline CDR1 is SGHNT and CDR2 is YYREEE (reference sequence). The germline V and J ends were trimmed by 0 bases and 3 bases, with 12 bases remaining between them. CDR3: CASSLVTGLDTEAFF. The CDR3 DNA sequence: TGTGCCAGCAGCTTGGTTACGGGGCTGGACACTGAAGCTTTCTTT.

Ten or more counts support this clonotype. The chain is built from TRBV5-1 and TRBJ2-7; D might be TRBD1 (6 bases). The CDR3 is made up of 13 amino acids. Germline V lookup: CDR1 SGHRS, CDR2 YFSETQ. The germline V and J ends were trimmed by 7 bases and 6 bases, with 17 bases remaining between them. Here the CDR3 reads CASRYQNRVEQYF. As DNA, the CDR3 is TGCGCCAGCCGCTACCAGAACAGGGTCGAGCAGTACTTC.

The chain joins TRBV5-4 to TRBJ2-3; 7 bases agree with TRBD1. This CDR3 region has 14 residues. The germline gives CDR1 SGHNT, CDR2 YYREEE (reference sequence). The trim removed 4 bases at V and 2 bases at J, leaving 4 bases unmatched. CDR3 sequence: CASSRQGNTDTQYF. The CDR3 nucleotides are TGTGCCAGCAGCCGACAGGGAAACACAGATACGCAGTATTTT.

To note about this clonotype: A much larger clone lies a single base off, so this may be a read error. The rearrangement links TRBV18 to TRBJ2-7; no reliable D call. This CDR3 region has 15 residues. Germline CDR1 reads KGHSH; CDR2 reads LQKENI. In DNA form, the CDR3 reads TGTGCCAGCTCACCATTCCCGGCAGATTCCTCCGAGCAGTACTTC. This codes for CASSPFPADSSEQYF.

The chain has TRBV2 and TRBJ2-1, with TRBD2 identical over 9 bases. The CDR3 loop spans 13 amino acids. Trimming cost V 10 bases and J 0 bases; bases outside gene matches: 1. CDR1 and CDR2 from the germline V gene are SNHLY and FYNNEI. The CDR3 reads CAIAGVSYNEQFF. The CDR3 coding sequence is TGTGCCATAGCGGGAGTCTCCTACAATGAGCAGTTCTTC.

This clonotype was seen repeatedly, ten times or more. Given a much more abundant clone one base away, this may be a read error. V and J are TRBV20-1 and TRBJ1-6, with D hard to call. The length of the CDR3 is 16 residues. Germline V gene data show CDR1 as DFQATT and CDR2 as SNEGSKA (reference sequence). The CDR3 is CSARDAGSSSNSPLHF. For the CDR3, the DNA is TGCAGTGCTAGAGATGCCGGCAGCTCCTCTAATTCACCCCTCCACTTT.

The chain joins TRBV2 to TRBJ2-3, with TRBD1 identical over 7 bases. CDR1 is SNHLY, CDR2 FYNNEI, per germline. This CDR3 has 12 residues. J gave up 2 bases and V 11 bases, and 4 bases lay outside the gene matches. CDR3 coding DNA: TGTGCCCCGGACAGGAACACAGATACGCAGTATTTT. Translating it yields CAPDRNTDTQYF. The variable domain in full, completed from reference TRBV2 and TRBJ2-3, reads EPEVTQTPSHQVTQMGQEVILRCVPISNHLYFYWYRQILGQKVEFLVSFYNNEISEKSEIFDDQFSVERPDGSNFTLKIRSTKLEDSAMYFCAPDRNTDTQYFGPGTRLTVL.

This clonotype has at least ten counts. V gene TRBV20-1 combines with J gene TRBJ1-2, with D hard to call. The germline gives CDR1 DFQATT, CDR2 SNEGSKA (reference sequence). The V and J ends lost 5 bases and 4 bases respectively, with 14 bases between them. The CDR3 is 13 residues long. The chain's CDR3 is CSAWVSGRYGYTF. CDR3 in DNA: TGCAGTGCTTGGGTCAGCGGTCGCTATGGCTACACCTTC.

This clonotype has a count of ten or more. The chain recombines TRBV18 with TRBJ1-6, with a possible D match to TRBD1 (6 bases). Trimming took off 5 bases at V and 10 bases at J, with 18 bases between the two ends. This CDR3 comprises 15 residues. Germline CDR1 and CDR2: KGHSH and LQKENI. The CDR3 DNA sequence: TGTGCCAGCTCAACACAGCCGGGACAAAGGTCACCCCTCCACTTT. Its translation is CASSTQPGQRSPLHF.

This rearrangement joins TRBV18 to TRBJ2-5; D possibly matches TRBD1 or TRBD2 (6 bases each). Germline CDR1 is KGHSH and CDR2 is LQKENI. CDR3 length equals 15 residues. Trimming shortened V by 2 bases and J by 5 bases, and 15 bases separated the two germline ends. The CDR3 spells CASSPGGGLGETQYF. The CDR3 bases are TGTGCCAGCTCACCAGGAGGGGGGCTGGGGGAGACCCAGTACTTC.

This clonotype was seen ten or more times. The chain links TRBV10-2 to TRBJ1-5; a possible D gene is TRBD1 (5 bases). Trimming stripped 8 bases from V and 3 bases from J, with 11 bases between. CDR1 is WSHSY, CDR2 SAAADI, per germline. CDR3 size: 13 residues. The CDR3 DNA reads as TGCGCCAGCCGTAGACAGCTCAATCAGCCCCAGCATTTT. Its protein product is CASRRQLNQPQHF.

This clonotype was counted a few times. The chain couples TRBV20-1 to TRBJ1-1; TRBD1 aligns across 9 bases. V dropped 0 bases and J dropped 7; count of bases not matched to a gene: 9. CDR3 length equals 15 residues. Germline V gene lookup returns CDR1 DFQATT and CDR2 SNEGSKA (reference sequence). The CDR3 DNA reads as TGCAGTGCTAGAGATCCGGGACAGGGACCTTTTGAAGCTTTCTTT. It specifies CSARDPGQGPFEAFF.

This clonotype appeared many times. This chain connects TRBV6-5 to TRBJ2-5; D may be TRBD2 (6 bases). Trimming left V 10 bases short and J 6 bases short, with 15 bases between. The CDR3 is 12 amino acids. The germline V gene encodes CDR1 MNHEY and CDR2 SVGAGI. CDR3 amino acids: CATSRGAQTQYF. The CDR3 DNA is TGTGCCACGTCTCGCGGGGCACAGACCCAGTACTTC.

The chain links TRBV28 to TRBJ1-5; no clear D gene. CDR1 MDHEN and CDR2 SYDVKM come from the germline V gene. The CDR3 consists of 15 residues. V was pared by 7 bases and J by 7 bases, with 20 bases between. The CDR3 nucleotides are TGTGCCAGCACCCGATTGATAAGTCTAACCCAGCCCCAGCATTTT. Amino acid sequence: CASTRLISLTQPQHF.

The rearrangement uses TRBV6-4 and TRBJ1-2; D gene uncertain. This CDR3 spans 16 amino acids. Trimming removed 8 bases at V and 1 base at J, with 20 bases between. Germline V lookup: CDR1 MRHNA, CDR2 SNTAGT. This chain's CDR3 is CASGHWSRGINYGYTF. The CDR3, as DNA: TGTGCCAGCGGTCACTGGTCGAGAGGGATTAACTATGGCTACACCTTC.

The chain has TRBV9 and TRBJ2-6; 8 nucleotides match TRBD1. The CDR3 sequence is 13 residues long. Per the germline V gene, CDR1 is SGDLS and CDR2 is YYNGEE. The V segment lost 3 bases and the J segment 11 bases; nucleotides outside the gene matches: 4. The CDR3 DNA follows: TGTGCCAGCAGCGCTCCAGGGGGCGACGTCCTGACTTTC. Translated: CASSAPGGDVLTF.

This clonotype was counted at least ten times. This chain connects TRBV27 to TRBJ2-6, with D tentatively TRBD1 (5 bases). Trimming left V 2 bases short and J 1 base short, with 12 bases between. The germline V gene has CDR1 MNHEY and CDR2 SMNVEV (reference sequence). This CDR3 spans 17 amino acids. The CDR3 DNA follows: TGTGCCAGCAGTTTAACATACAGGTCATCTGGGGCCAACGTCCTGACTTTC. It specifies CASSLTYRSSGANVLTF.

This clonotype was counted between two and nine times. V gene TRBV6-2 or TRBV6-3 combines with J gene TRBJ2-7, with D possibly TRBD2 on 7 matching bases. In germline, CDR1 is MNHEY, CDR2 SVGEGT. V was shortened by 5 bases and J by 7 bases, with 15 bases between the two germline ends. CDR3 length equals 13 residues. The DNA for the CDR3 is TGTGCCAGCAGTCACCAAGGGGGAGGGGAGCAGTACGTC. It encodes CASSHQGGGEQYV.

This clonotype was seen ten or more times. This chain connects TRBV20-1 to TRBJ2-7; a possible D gene is TRBD2 (5 bases). The CDR3 is made up of 13 amino acids. Germline V gives CDR1 DFQATT, CDR2 SNEGSKA (reference sequence). V gave up 0 bases and J gave up 4 bases, with 10 bases separating them. The CDR3 reads CSARDGGGYEQYF. The CDR3 region has the DNA TGCAGTGCTAGAGATGGAGGCGGATACGAGCAGTACTTC.